This T cell receptor (beta chain) is drawn from a study of CD8 T cells in ankylosing spondylitis. Findings and limits, study-wide: In the blood and synovial fluid of reactive arthritis, some motif variants had been previously reported.

A note on this clonotype: Its specificity is not known.

Looked up from germline, CDR1 is SEHNR and CDR2 is FQNEAQ (reference sequence). The CDR3 runs to 13 residues. V was cut by 7 bases and J by 4 bases, with 13 bases left in between. MiXCR, applied by TCRdb to the 5' RACE reads, yields one record per CDR3 protein. The sample has a few hundred thousand distinct CDR3 sequences, over 15% seen once; the top ten hold around 30%. Sequenced input: blood, either unsorted or a sorted T cell fraction (not recorded which). The chain is built from TRBV7-9 and TRBJ1-1; D is possibly TRBD1 (6 bases). The receptor comes from a male donor with ankylosing spondylitis or in good health (not recorded which). CDR3 bases: TGTGCCAGCACCGGTGGAGGGGGCACTGAAGCTTTCTTT. This translates into CASTGGGGTEAFF.